Listed below are T cell receptor beta chains from one sample, sequenced in a study of blood T cell repertoires in COVID-19. The data were produced by immunoSEQ multiplex PCR, yet TCRdb's version contains in-frame clones alone and is incomplete. The data show 68,000 or so clones, 85% to 90% seen once. Sample: peripheral blood. The receptors come from a man aged 50 to 59 with active COVID-19. Each CDR3 is given with its conserved first and last residue. Each record gives: D gene, V gene, clone size, J gene, CDR3 DNA, CDR3 protein. The D gene is left open where the match is weak. Size values are once, few and many counts, or a class for expanded clones, and some rows have none.

D: .
V: TRBV5-6
size: .
J: TRBJ2-3
DNA: TGTGCCAGCAGCTTAGGGGGTTTTGGAGATACGCAGTATTTT
CDR3: CASSLGGFGDTQYF

D: .
V: TRBV18
size: .
J: TRBJ1-2
DNA: TGTGCCAGCTCACCACCGTGGGACTCTAACTATGGCTACACCTTC
CDR3: CASSPPWDSNYGYTF

D: .
V: TRBV7-3
size: .
J: TRBJ2-7
DNA: TGTGCCAGCAGCCCCTCGAGTGACTACGAGCAGTACTTC
CDR3: CASSPSSDYEQYF

D: .
V: TRBV5-1
size: .
J: TRBJ1-1
DNA: TGCGCCAGCAGCTTGGGAATGAACTCCCTGAACACTGAAGCTTTCTTT
CDR3: CASSLGMNSLNTEAFF

D: .
V: TRBV25-1
size: .
J: TRBJ2-5
DNA: TGTGCCAGCAGTGACACAGGCGGAGTGACCCAGTACTTC
CDR3: CASSDTGGVTQYF

D: TRBD1
V: TRBV27
size: .
J: TRBJ1-5
DNA: TGTGCCAGCAGTTTGCGACAGGGGGAAAGGCGTCAGCCCCAGCATTTT
CDR3: CASSLRQGERRQPQHF

D: .
V: TRBV30
size: .
J: TRBJ2-1
DNA: TGTGCCTGGAGTTCAGTCTACAATGAGCAGTTCTTC
CDR3: CAWSSVYNEQFF

D: .
V: TRBV5-1
size: once
J: TRBJ2-5
DNA: TGCGCCAGCAGCTTGGATTCCGGGGAAGAGACCCAGTACTTC
CDR3: CASSLDSGEETQYF

D: .
V: TRBV7-9
size: .
J: TRBJ1-1
DNA: TGTGCCAGCAGCTCCGACAATGAAGCTTTCTTT
CDR3: CASSSDNEAFF

D: .
V: TRBV7-6
size: .
J: TRBJ2-7
DNA: TGTGCCAGCAGCGTCAACCGGGACACCTCCTACGAGCAGTACTTC
CDR3: CASSVNRDTSYEQYF

D: .
V: TRBV6-5
size: .
J: TRBJ2-7
DNA: TGTGCCAGCAGTTACTCGGAGACAGGAGCCTACGAGCAGTACTTC
CDR3: CASSYSETGAYEQYF

D: .
V: TRBV6-6
size: .
J: TRBJ2-5
DNA: TGTGCCAGCAGTTATACCGGGTCACAACAAGAGACCCAGTACTTC
CDR3: CASSYTGSQQETQYF

D: TRBD1
V: TRBV11-2
size: .
J: TRBJ1-1
DNA: TGTGCCAGCAGCTTGGAGACAGGGGTGAAAGCTTTCTTT
CDR3: CASSLETGVKAFF